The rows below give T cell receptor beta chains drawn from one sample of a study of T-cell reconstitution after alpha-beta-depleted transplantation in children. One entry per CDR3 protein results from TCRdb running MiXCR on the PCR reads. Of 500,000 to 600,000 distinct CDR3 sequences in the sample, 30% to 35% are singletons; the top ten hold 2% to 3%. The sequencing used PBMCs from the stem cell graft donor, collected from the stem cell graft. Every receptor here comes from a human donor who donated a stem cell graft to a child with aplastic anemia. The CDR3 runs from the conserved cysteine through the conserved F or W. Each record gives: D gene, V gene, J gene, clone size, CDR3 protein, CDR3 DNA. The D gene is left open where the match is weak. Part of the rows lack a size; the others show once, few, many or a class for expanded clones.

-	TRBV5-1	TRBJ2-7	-	CASSFLVGERNTEQYF	TGCGCCAGCAGCTTTTTGGTCGGGGAAAGGAATACCGAGCAGTACTTC
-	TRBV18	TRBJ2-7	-	CASSPPRVPRGDEQYF	TGTGCCAGCTCACCACCCAGAGTCCCCAGGGGTGACGAGCAGTACTTC
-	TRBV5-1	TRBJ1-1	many	CASSWAGSRTEAFF	TGCGCCAGCAGCTGGGCAGGGAGCCGCACTGAAGCTTTCTTT
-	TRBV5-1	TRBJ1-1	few	CASSLEGLGNTEAFF	TGCGCCAGCAGCTTGGAGGGGCTGGGGAACACTGAAGCTTTCTTT
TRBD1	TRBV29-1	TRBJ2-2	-	CSVALGQVYTGELFF	TGCAGCGTTGCGCTGGGACAGGTGTACACCGGGGAGCTGTTTTTT
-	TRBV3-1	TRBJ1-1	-	CASSPVGGGTEAFF	TGTGCCAGCAGCCCAGTAGGGGGTGGCACTGAAGCTTTCTTT
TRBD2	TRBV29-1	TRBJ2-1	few	CSVESGLLAGPPYNEQFF	TGCAGCGTTGAATCTGGATTACTAGCGGGACCCCCCTACAATGAGCAGTTCTTC
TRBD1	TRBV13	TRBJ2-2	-	CASSPRLGDRTLFANTGELFF	TGTGCCAGCAGCCCGAGACTAGGGGACAGGACCCTATTCGCGAACACCGGGGAGCTGTTTTTT
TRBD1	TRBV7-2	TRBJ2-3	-	CASRFRTGATDTQYF	TGTGCCAGCAGGTTTCGGACAGGGGCCACAGATACGCAGTATTTT
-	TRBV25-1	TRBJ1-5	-	CASSRWRGNQPQHF	TGTGCCAGCAGCCGGTGGAGGGGCAATCAGCCCCAGCATTTT
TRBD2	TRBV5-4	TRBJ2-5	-	CASSVGLAGAQETQYF	TGTGCCAGCAGCGTGGGACTAGCGGGAGCCCAAGAGACCCAGTACTTC
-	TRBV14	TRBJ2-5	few	CASSQGLRSIQYF	TGTGCCAGCAGCCAAGGGCTAAGAAGTATCCAGTACTTC
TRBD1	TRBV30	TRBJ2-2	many	CAWSVPDRATGELFF	TGTGCCTGGAGTGTTCCGGACAGGGCCACCGGGGAGCTGTTTTTT
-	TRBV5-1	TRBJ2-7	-	CASSLGRTRGSNSYEQYF	TGCGCCAGCAGCTTGGGGAGGACCCGGGGAAGTAATTCCTACGAGCAGTACTTC
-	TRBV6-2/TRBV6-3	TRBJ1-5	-	CASSYGGALSNQPQHF	TGTGCCAGCAGTTACGGAGGGGCTTTAAGCAATCAGCCCCAGCATTTT
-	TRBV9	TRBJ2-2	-	CASSPEPAANTGELFF	TGTGCCAGCAGCCCAGAGCCGGCAGCGAACACCGGGGAGCTGTTTTTT
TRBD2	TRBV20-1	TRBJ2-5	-	CSANRLAGGPVETQYF	TGCAGTGCTAACCGACTAGCGGGAGGGCCGGTAGAGACCCAGTACTTC
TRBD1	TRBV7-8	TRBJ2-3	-	CASSPVGQGYSSTDTQYF	TGTGCCAGCAGCCCAGTGGGACAGGGCTATTCTAGCACAGATACGCAGTATTTT
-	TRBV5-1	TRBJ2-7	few	CASSLGLTYEQYF	TGTGCCAGCAGCTTAGGGTTAACCTACGAGCAGTACTTC
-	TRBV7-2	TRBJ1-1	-	CASSPAVKTNTEAFF	TGTGCCAGCAGCCCAGCGGTTAAGACGAACACTGAAGCTTTCTTT
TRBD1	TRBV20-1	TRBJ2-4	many	CSAGDRNSKNIQYF	TGCAGTGCAGGGGACAGAAATTCCAAAAACATTCAGTACTTC
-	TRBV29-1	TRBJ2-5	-	CSAQGGETQYF	TGCAGCGCACAGGGAGGAGAGACCCAGTACTTC
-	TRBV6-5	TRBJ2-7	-	CASSSGQGWTSVSLEQYF	TGTGCCAGCAGTTCCGGACAGGGGTGGACTAGCGTCAGCCTGGAGCAGTACTTC
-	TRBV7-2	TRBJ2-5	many	CASSLAGAQETQYF	TGTGCCAGCAGCTTAGCGGGGGCCCAAGAGACCCAGTACTTC
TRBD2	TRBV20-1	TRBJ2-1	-	CTIGTSVGNEQFF	TGCACGATCGGGACTAGCGTAGGGAATGAGCAGTTCTTC
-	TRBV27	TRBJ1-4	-	CASSSAGVATNEKLFF	TGTGCCAGCAGCTCCGCCGGAGTTGCAACTAATGAAAAACTGTTTTTT
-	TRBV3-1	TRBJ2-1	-	CASSQSRNEQFF	TGTGCCAGCAGCCAGAGTCGGAATGAGCAGTTCTTC
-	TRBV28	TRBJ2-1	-	CASSSWIGKYNEQFF	TGTGCCAGCAGTTCGTGGATAGGGAAATACAATGAGCAGTTCTTC
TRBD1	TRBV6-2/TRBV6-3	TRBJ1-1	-	CASLTTGGSDTEAFF	TGTGCCAGTTTAACCACAGGGGGCAGCGACACTGAAGCTTTCTTT
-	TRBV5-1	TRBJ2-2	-	CASSLGDRDAGELFF	TGCGCCAGCAGCTTGGGGGACCGAGATGCCGGGGAGCTGTTTTTT
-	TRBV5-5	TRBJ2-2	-	CASSSFQGTTGELFF	TGTGCCAGCAGCTCCTTCCAAGGGACGACCGGGGAGCTGTTTTTT
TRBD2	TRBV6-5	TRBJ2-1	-	CASSFEGLGYNEQFF	TGTGCCAGCAGTTTTGAGGGACTAGGATACAATGAGCAGTTCTTC
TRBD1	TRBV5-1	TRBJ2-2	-	CASSRQGDGTGELFF	TGCGCCAGCAGCCGTCAGGGGGACGGCACCGGGGAGCTGTTTTTT
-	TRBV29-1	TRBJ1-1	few	CSVGSTNTEAFF	TGCAGCGTTGGATCGACGAACACTGAAGCTTTCTTT
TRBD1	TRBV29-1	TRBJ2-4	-	CSAGTGNIQYF	TGCAGCGCTGGGACAGGGAACATTCAGTACTTC
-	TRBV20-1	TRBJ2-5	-	CSAGRPGARQETQYF	TGCAGTGCGGGACGTCCGGGGGCGCGCCAAGAGACCCAGTACTTC
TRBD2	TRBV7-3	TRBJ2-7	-	CASSLIAGSSYEQYF	TGTGCCAGCAGCTTAATAGCGGGGAGCTCCTACGAGCAGTACTTC
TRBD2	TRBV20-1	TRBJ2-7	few	CSARDLAGAYEQYF	TGCAGTGCTAGAGATCTAGCGGGAGCCTACGAGCAGTACTTC